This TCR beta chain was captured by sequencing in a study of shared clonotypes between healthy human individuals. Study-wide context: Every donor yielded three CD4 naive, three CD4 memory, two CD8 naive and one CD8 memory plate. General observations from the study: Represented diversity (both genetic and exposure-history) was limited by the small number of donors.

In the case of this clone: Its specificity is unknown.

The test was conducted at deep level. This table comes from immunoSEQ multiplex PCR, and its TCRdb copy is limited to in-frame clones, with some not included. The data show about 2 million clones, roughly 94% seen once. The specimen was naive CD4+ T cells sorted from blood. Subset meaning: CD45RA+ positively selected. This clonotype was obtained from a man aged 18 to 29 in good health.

The CDR3 region has the DNA TGTGCCAGTAGTATACTGGGGAGCACCGGGGAGCTGTTTTTT. Protein sequence: CASSILGSTGELFF. The rearrangement links TRBV19 to TRBJ2-2; D possibly corresponds to TRBD2 (5 bases). Trimming shortened V by 2 bases and J by 4 bases, and 8 bases separated the two germline ends. The CDR3 runs to 14 residues. Per germline, CDR1 LNHDA and CDR2 SQIVND (reference sequence). Using reference TRBV19 and TRBJ2-2 for the parts outside the CDR3, the full variable domain is DGGITQSPKYLFRKEGQNVTLSCEQNLNHDAMYWYRQDPGQGLRLIYYSQIVNDFQKGDIAEGYSVSREKKESFPLTVTSAQKNPTAFYLCASSILGSTGELFFGEGSRLTVL.